This T cell receptor (beta chain) was identified during a study of cytomegalovirus exposure and HLA in healthy donors. The V segment lost 1 base and the J segment 7 bases; nucleotides outside the gene matches: 7. The CDR3 runs 15 residues. CDR1 is MGHRA, CDR2 YSYEKL, per germline. The PCR made use of 60 Vbeta and 13 Jbeta primers. Some clones are missing from TCRdb's copy, which holds only in-frame ones; the method was immunoSEQ multiplex PCR. This table has under 200,000 clones, roughly 70% appearing once. Sequenced sample: PBMCs. The receptor was derived from a woman between 25 and 40 years old in good health and CMV-seronegative. The V call is TRBV4-1, the J call TRBJ1-5; 7 bases match TRBD1. CDR3 region: CASSQVEGGGQPQHF. The CDR3 DNA reads as TGCGCCAGCAGCCAAGTGGAAGGGGGCGGCCAGCCCCAGCATTTT.